The 11 T cell receptor beta chains below all came from one sample that was sequenced in a study of vaccination and CD4 T cells after COVID-19. Time point noted: late sampling 161 to 241 days after vaccination in a few convalescent patients. TCRdb re-analysed the PCR reads in MiXCR, keeping a single row per CDR3 protein. The sample contains tens of thousands of distinct CDR3 sequences, approximately 51% of which appear only once. This specimen was CD4+ T cells from blood, taken about 7 months after SARS-CoV-2 vaccination. These TCRs come from a human donor who had recovered from COVID-19.

The CDR3 DNA sequence: TGCAGTGCTAGAGGCCTGACAGGGGCCCACTATGGCTACACCTTC. Translated, it gives CSARGLTGAHYGYTF. The V call is TRBV20-1, the J call TRBJ1-2; 8 bases agree with TRBD1. V shed 1 base, J shed 3 bases, and the junction held 7 bases outside the gene matches. The V gene's germline CDR1 is DFQATT and CDR2 SNEGSKA (reference sequence). This CDR3 has 15 residues.

This sequence joins TRBV19 and TRBJ1-5, with 8 nucleotides matching TRBD1. V shed 5 bases, J shed 0 bases, and the junction held 9 bases outside the gene matches. Germline V gene sequence: CDR1 LNHDA, CDR2 SQIVND (reference sequence). The CDR3 has 17 amino acids. CDR3 sequence: CASSVTGGPYSNQPQHF. CDR3 bases: TGTGCCAGTAGTGTCACAGGGGGTCCATATAGCAATCAGCCCCAGCATTTT.

The CDR3 DNA follows: TGTGCCAGCATAGACCGGGGACCCCAAGATAATTCACCCCTCCACTTT. Protein sequence: CASIDRGPQDNSPLHF. The rearrangement links TRBV2 to TRBJ1-6; tentatively, D is TRBD1 (5 bases). The V gene lost 7 bases and the J gene lost 5 bases, with 18 bases spanning the gap. The length of the CDR3 is 16 residues. The germline gives CDR1 SNHLY, CDR2 FYNNEI.

The V and J genes are TRBV20-1 and TRBJ2-1; 9 bases match TRBD2. This CDR3 has 17 residues. The trim removed 3 bases at V and 1 base at J, leaving 10 bases unmatched. Germline V gives CDR1 DFQATT, CDR2 SNEGSKA (reference sequence). This CDR3 reads CSASSLAGPLSYNEQFF. In DNA, the CDR3 is TGCAGTGCTAGTTCGCTAGCGGGACCCCTATCCTACAATGAGCAGTTCTTC.

CDR3 nucleotides: TGTGCCAGCAGTTACCTCCCCAGGGCAAACACCGGGGAGCTGTTTTTT. As protein: CASSYLPRANTGELFF. The chain joins TRBV6-5 to TRBJ2-2; D is possibly TRBD1 (5 bases). Germline V lookup: CDR1 MNHEY, CDR2 SVGAGI. V was clipped by 2 bases and J by 2 bases, with 12 bases between them. The CDR3 loop spans 16 amino acids.

This chain connects TRBV28 to TRBJ1-6; D might be TRBD1 (5 bases). The CDR3 is 13 residues long. Trimming left V 4 bases short and J 10 bases short, with 11 bases between. The germline V gene encodes CDR1 MDHEN and CDR2 SYDVKM. CDR3 amino acids: CASSYEGWSPLHF. In DNA, the CDR3 is TGTGCCAGCAGTTATGAGGGGTGGTCACCCCTCCACTTT. The full variable domain, rest sourced from reference TRBV28 and TRBJ1-6, is DVKVTQSSRYLVKRTGEKVFLECVQDMDHENMFWYRQDPGLGLRLIYFSYDVKMKEKGDIPEGYSVSREKKERFSLILESASTNQTSMYLCASSYEGWSPLHFGNGTRLTVT.

The chain has TRBV20-1 and TRBJ2-6; D ambiguous. Germline V gives CDR1 DFQATT, CDR2 SNEGSKA (reference sequence). The CDR3 consists of 14 residues. Trimming left V 6 bases short and J 2 bases short, with 11 bases between. CDR3 sequence reads: CSAMIDAGANVLTF. DNA for the CDR3: TGCAGTGCAATGATAGATGCTGGGGCCAACGTCCTGACTTTC.

This clonotype occurred a few times. The chain combines TRBV24-1 with TRBJ2-5; D could derive from TRBD1 or TRBD2 (5 bases each). Per the germline V gene, CDR1 is KGHDR and CDR2 is SFDVKD. CDR3 length equals 15 residues. V gave up 4 bases and J gave up 5 bases, with 16 bases separating them. The CDR3 DNA reads TGTGCCACCAGTGACCCGGGACCGGTTGGGGAGACCCAGTACTTC. Protein product: CATSDPGPVGETQYF.

The gene calls are TRBV2 and TRBJ1-5; weak D call: TRBD1 (6 bases). V was clipped by 10 bases and J by 0 bases, with 10 bases between them. The CDR3 is 13 residues long. Germline V gene lookup returns CDR1 SNHLY and CDR2 FYNNEI. CDR3 loop: CAIRTVSNQPQHF. CDR3 nucleotides: TGTGCCATAAGGACAGTTAGCAATCAGCCCCAGCATTTT.

The CDR3 here is CASSPPAGNNEQFF. The DNA of the CDR3 is TGTGCCAGCAGTCCCCCGGCAGGGAACAATGAGCAGTTCTTC. The gene calls are TRBV4-2 and TRBJ2-1; weak D call: TRBD1 (5 bases). V lost 6 bases to trimming and J lost 5 bases, with 14 bases between them. The CDR3 length is 14 residues. The V gene's germline CDR1 is LGHNA and CDR2 YNFKEQ.

The gene calls are TRBV7-9 and TRBJ2-1; TRBD1 is a possible D gene (6 bases). The CDR3 sequence is 15 residues long. The germline V gene encodes CDR1 SEHNR and CDR2 FQNEAQ (reference sequence). Trimming removed 1 base at V and 8 bases at J, with 15 bases between. Written as DNA, the CDR3 is TGTGCCAGCAGCTTAGGGCGGCAGGGGACCCATGAGCAGTTCTTC. It is translated as CASSLGRQGTHEQFF.